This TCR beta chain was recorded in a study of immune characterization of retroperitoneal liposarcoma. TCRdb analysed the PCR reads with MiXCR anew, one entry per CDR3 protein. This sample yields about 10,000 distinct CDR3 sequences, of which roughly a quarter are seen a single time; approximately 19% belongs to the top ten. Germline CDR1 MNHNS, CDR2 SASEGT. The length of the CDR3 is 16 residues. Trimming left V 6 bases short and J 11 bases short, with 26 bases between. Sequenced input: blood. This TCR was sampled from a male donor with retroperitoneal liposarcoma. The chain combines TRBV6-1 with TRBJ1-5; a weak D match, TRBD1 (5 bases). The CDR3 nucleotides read TGTGCCAGCAGCTTGGTGACGGGTGGGGTGGGGGAAGCCCAGCATTTT. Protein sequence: CASSLVTGGVGEAQHF.